This T cell receptor (beta chain) appears in the sequencing data of a study of shared clonotypes between healthy human individuals. Study findings and constraints: Sampling involved blood alone; tissue repertoires likely differ. In having few donors, the study represented limited genetic and exposure-history diversity.

V gave up 4 bases and J gave up 8 bases; unmatched junction bases: 10. The CDR3 is 15 amino acids. Germline V gives CDR1 MDHEN, CDR2 SYDVKM. Each donor was a Caucasian adult residing in Nashville, Tennessee. This clone appeared once. Its antigen is unknown. Sorted-subset replicate PCRs used approximately 180 ng of genomic DNA. This amount corresponded to tens of thousands of T cell genomes. Assay used: immunoSEQ multiplex PCR; TCRdb lists only in-frame clones, some missing. The table has a few million clones, roughly 90% seen once. The sequenced material came from naive CD4+ T cells from PBMCs. Subset: CD45RA+ positively selected. This chain joins TRBV28 and TRBJ2-1; the match to TRBD2 covers 8 bases. The TCR was taken from a man aged 18 to 29 in good health. Some clones in this sample may be carry-over from other donors' samples. The CDR3 DNA reads as TGTGCCAGCAGTTCAGCGGGAGCAGGCGGGGATGAGCAGTTCTTC. Translation: CASSSAGAGGDEQFF.